This T cell receptor (beta chain) was sequenced in a study of T cell repertoires in cytomegalovirus infection. On the study more broadly: It was the public TCR beta signatures that indicated both CMV infection and matching HLA type.

TCRdb called the reads again in MiXCR, with one record for every CDR3 protein. The sample contains a few hundred thousand distinct CDR3 sequences, 12% to 15% of which appear only once. Many counts were recorded for this clonotype. Its matching antigen is unknown. General study findings and limits: Individuals carrying CMV plus the relevant HLA were identified by cumulative frequency of public TCR beta families. Across the ex vivo response, the dominant clonotypes were HLA-C-restricted CMV-specific TCR beta clonotypes.

Material: PBMCs. The clonotype was recovered from a human donor in good health (CMV status not recorded). Some clones in this sample may be carry-over from other donors' samples.

The CDR3 protein is CASTEQGDTGELFF. In DNA form, the CDR3 reads TGTGCCAGCACGGAGCAGGGGGACACCGGGGAGCTGTTTTTT. The gene calls are TRBV6-1 and TRBJ2-2; TRBD1 matches at 7 bases. CDR1 is MNHNS, CDR2 SASEGT, per germline. The CDR3 runs 14 residues. V shed 7 bases and J 3 bases; nucleotides not matched to a gene: 5.